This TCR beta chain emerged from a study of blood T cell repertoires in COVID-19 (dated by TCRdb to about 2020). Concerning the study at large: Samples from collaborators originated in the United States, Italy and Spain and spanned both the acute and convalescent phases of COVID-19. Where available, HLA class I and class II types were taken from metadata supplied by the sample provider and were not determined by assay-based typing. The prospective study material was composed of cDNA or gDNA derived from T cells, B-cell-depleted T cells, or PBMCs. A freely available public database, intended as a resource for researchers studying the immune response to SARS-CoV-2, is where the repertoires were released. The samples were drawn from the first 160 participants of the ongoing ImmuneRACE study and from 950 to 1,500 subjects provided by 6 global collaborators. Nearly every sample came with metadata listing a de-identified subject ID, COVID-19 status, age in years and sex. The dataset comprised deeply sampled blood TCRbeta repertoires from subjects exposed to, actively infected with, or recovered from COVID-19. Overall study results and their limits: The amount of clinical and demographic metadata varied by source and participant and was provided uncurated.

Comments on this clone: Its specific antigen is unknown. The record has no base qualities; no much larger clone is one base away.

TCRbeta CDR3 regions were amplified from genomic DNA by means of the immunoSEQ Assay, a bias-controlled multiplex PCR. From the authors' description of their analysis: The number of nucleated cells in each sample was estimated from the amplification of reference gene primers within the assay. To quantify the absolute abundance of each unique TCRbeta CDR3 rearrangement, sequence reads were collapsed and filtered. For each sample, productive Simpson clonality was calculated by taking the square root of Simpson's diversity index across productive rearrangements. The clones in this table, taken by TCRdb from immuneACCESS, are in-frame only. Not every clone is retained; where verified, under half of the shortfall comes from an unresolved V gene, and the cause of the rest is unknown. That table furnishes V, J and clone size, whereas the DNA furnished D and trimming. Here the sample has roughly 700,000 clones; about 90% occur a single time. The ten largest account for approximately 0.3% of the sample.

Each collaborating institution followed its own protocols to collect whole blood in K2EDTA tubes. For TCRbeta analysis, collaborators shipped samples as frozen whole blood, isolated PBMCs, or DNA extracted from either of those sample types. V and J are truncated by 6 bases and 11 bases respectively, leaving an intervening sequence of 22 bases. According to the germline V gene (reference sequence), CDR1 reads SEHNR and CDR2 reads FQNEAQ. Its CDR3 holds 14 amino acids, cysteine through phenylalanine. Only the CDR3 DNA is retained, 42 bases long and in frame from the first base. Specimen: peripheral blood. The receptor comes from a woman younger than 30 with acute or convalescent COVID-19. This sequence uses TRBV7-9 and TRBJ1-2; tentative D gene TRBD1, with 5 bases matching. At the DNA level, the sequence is TGTGCCAGCAGTCATCGGTTAGGTGACAGTGGTTACACCTTC. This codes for CASSHRLGDSGYTF.